This T cell receptor (beta chain) appears in the sequencing data of a study of T cells in localized non-small cell lung cancer. As to this clone: Its antigen is unknown.

V was cut by 4 bases and J by 5 bases, with 12 bases left in between. This CDR3 has 14 residues. Germline V gives CDR1 SNHLY, CDR2 FYNNEI. The repertoire was sequenced with immunoSEQ multiplex PCR; TCRdb's copy has only in-frame clones and lacks some. The data hold tens of thousands of clones, with 94% observed a single time. Study-level points and caveats: Turning up in adjacent lung were a median approximately 60 of the top 100 tumor clones.

The sequence was collected from a woman aged 35 to 75 with stage I lung adenocarcinoma. The J gene is TRBJ2-1, the V gene TRBV2; D not certain. The sequences come from peripheral blood, collected before any cancer treatment. The CDR3 protein is CASSGLNTNNEQFF. CDR3 nucleotide sequence: TGTGCCAGCAGTGGACTGAACACCAACAATGAGCAGTTCTTC.